This TCR beta chain emerged from a study of CD8 T cells in ankylosing spondylitis. Whole-study findings and limits: A CD8+ phenotype characterized the disease-linked clones, which were relatively rare in peripheral blood. Certain motif variants had earlier been reported in reactive arthritis synovial fluid and blood.

As concerns this clonotype: No antigen is known for it.

Trimming shortened V by 7 bases and J by 4 bases, and 11 bases separated the two germline ends. Germline V gives CDR1 LGHNT, CDR2 FRNRAP. The length of the CDR3 is 13 residues. A single record per CDR3 protein comes from TCRdb applying MiXCR to the 5' RACE reads. The profile shows 100,000 to 150,000 distinct CDR3 sequences, roughly 10% of them singletons. Sequencing was done on a sample of blood, either unsorted or a sorted T cell fraction (not recorded which). The rearrangement uses TRBV12-5 and TRBJ1-3; TRBD1 is a possible D gene (5 bases). This receptor was obtained from a female donor with ankylosing spondylitis or in good health (not recorded which). CDR3: CASAWGIGNTIYF. The CDR3 DNA follows: TGTGCTAGTGCCTGGGGGATAGGAAACACCATATATTTT.